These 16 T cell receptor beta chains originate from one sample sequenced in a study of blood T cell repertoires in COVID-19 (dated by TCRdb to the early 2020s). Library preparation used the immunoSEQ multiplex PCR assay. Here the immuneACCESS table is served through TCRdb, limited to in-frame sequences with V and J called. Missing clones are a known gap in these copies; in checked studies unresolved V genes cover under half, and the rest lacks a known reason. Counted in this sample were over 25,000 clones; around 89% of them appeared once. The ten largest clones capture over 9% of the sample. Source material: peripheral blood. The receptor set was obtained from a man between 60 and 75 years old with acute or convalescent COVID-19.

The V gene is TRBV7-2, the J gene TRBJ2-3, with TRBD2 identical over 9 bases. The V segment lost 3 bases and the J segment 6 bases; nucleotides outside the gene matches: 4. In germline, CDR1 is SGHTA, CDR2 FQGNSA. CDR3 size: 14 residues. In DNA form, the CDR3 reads TGTGCCAGCAGCTTGAGACTAGCGGCCGATACGCAGTATTTT. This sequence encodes CASSLRLAADTQYF.

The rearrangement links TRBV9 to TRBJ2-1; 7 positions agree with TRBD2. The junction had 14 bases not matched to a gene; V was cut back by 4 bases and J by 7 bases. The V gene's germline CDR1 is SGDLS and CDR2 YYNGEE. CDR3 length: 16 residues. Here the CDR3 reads CASSPTFGGTWNEQFF. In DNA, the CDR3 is TGTGCCAGCAGCCCCACCTTCGGGGGGACTTGGAATGAGCAGTTCTTC.

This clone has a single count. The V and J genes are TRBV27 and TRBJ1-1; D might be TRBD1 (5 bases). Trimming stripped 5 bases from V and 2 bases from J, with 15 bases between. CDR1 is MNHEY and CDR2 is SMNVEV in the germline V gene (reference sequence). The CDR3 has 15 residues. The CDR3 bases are TGTGCCAGCAGTGATCTCCTAAGGGGTAACACTGAAGCTTTCTTT. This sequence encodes CASSDLLRGNTEAFF.

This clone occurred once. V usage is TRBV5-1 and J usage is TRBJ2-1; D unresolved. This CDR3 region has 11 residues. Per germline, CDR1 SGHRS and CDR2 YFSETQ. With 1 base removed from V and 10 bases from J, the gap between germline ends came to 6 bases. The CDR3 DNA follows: TGCGCCAGCAGCTTGCGGTACGAGCAGTTCTTC. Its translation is CASSLRYEQFF.

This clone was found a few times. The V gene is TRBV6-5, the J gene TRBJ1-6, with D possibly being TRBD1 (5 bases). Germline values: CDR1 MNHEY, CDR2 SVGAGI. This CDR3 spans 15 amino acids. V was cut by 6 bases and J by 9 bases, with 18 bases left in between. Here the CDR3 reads CASRARGGKTSPLHF. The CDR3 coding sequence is TGTGCCAGCAGGGCGAGGGGAGGGAAGACTTCACCCCTCCACTTT.

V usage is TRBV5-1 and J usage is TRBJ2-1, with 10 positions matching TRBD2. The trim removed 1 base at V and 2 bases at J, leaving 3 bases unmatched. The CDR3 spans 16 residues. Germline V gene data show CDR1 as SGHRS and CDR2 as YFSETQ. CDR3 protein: CASSLLAGGTYNEQFF. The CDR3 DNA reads TGCGCCAGCAGCTTGTTAGCGGGAGGCACCTACAATGAGCAGTTCTTC.

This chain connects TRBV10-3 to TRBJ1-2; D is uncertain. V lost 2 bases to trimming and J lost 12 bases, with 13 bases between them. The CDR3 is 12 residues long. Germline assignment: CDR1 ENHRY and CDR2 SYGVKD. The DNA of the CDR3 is TGTGCCATCAGTGAGGATCCAGGTAGAAACACCTTC. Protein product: CAISEDPGRNTF.

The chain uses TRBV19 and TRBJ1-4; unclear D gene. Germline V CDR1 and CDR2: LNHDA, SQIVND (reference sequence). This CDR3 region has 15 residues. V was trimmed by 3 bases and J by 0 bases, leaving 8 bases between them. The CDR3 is CASSIWLATNEKLFF. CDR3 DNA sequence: TGTGCCAGTAGTATTTGGCTTGCAACTAATGAAAAACTGTTTTTT.

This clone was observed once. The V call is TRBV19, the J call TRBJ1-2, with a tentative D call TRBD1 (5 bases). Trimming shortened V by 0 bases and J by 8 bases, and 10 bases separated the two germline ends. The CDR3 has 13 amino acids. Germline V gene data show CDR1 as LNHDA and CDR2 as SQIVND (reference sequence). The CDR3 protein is CASSIDRPGGYTF. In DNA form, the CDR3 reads TGTGCCAGTAGTATAGACAGGCCAGGGGGCTACACCTTC.

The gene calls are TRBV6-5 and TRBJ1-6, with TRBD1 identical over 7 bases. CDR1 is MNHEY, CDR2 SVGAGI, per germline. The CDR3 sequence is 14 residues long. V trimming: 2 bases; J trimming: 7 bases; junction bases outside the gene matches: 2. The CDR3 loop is CASSYRTGNSPLHF. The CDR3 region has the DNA TGTGCCAGCAGTTACCGGACAGGCAATTCACCCCTCCACTTT.

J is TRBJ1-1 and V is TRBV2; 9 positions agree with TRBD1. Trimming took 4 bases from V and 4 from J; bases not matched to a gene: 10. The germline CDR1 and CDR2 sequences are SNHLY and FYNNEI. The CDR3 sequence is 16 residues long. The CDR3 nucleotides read TGTGCCAGCAGTGCCAACAGGGGGCGAAGGGGCACTGAAGCTTTCTTT. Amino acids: CASSANRGRRGTEAFF.

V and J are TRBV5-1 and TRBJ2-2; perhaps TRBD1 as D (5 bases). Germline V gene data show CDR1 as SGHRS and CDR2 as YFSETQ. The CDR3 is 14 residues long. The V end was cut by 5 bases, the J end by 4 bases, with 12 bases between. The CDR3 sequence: CASSTARATGELFF. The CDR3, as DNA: TGCGCCAGCAGTACAGCCAGGGCCACCGGGGAGCTGTTTTTT.

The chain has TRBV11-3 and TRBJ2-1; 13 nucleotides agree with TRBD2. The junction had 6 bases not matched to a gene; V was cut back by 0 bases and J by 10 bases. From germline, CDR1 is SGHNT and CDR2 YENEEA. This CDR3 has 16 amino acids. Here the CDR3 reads CASSLEAETSGGEQFF. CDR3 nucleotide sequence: TGTGCCAGCAGCTTAGAGGCTGAGACTAGCGGGGGGGAGCAGTTCTTC.

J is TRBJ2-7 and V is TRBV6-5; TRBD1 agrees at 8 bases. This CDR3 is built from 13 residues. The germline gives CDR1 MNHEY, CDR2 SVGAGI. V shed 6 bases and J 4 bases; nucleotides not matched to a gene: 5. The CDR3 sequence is CASRGQGEYEQYF. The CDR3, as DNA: TGTGCCAGCAGAGGACAGGGAGAATACGAGCAGTACTTC.

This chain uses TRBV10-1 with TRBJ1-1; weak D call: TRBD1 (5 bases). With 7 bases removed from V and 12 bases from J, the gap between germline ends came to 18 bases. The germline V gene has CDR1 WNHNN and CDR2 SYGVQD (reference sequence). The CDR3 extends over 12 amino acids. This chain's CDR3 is CASTPWARVTFF. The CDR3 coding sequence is TGCGCCAGCACTCCTTGGGCCAGGGTAACTTTCTTT.

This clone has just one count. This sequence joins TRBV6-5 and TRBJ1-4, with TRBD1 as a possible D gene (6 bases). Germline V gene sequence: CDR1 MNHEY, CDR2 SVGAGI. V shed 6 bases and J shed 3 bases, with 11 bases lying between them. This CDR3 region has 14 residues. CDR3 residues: CASRNQGSNEKLFF. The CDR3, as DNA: TGTGCCAGCAGAAATCAGGGGTCTAATGAAAAACTGTTTTTT.